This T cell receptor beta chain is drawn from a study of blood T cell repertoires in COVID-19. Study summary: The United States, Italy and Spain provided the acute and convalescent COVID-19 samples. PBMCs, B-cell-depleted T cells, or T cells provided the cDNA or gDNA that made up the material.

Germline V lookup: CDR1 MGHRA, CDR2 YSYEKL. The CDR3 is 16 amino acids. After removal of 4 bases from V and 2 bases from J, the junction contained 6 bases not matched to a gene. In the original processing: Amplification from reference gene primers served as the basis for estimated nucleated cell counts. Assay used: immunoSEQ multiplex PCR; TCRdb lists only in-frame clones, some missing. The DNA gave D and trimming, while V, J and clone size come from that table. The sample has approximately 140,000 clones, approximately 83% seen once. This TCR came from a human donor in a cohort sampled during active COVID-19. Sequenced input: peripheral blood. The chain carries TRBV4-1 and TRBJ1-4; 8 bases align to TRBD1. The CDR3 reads CASSLNQGATNEKLFF. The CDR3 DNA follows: TGCGCCAGCAGCCTAAATCAGGGGGCGACTAATGAAAAACTGTTTTTT.